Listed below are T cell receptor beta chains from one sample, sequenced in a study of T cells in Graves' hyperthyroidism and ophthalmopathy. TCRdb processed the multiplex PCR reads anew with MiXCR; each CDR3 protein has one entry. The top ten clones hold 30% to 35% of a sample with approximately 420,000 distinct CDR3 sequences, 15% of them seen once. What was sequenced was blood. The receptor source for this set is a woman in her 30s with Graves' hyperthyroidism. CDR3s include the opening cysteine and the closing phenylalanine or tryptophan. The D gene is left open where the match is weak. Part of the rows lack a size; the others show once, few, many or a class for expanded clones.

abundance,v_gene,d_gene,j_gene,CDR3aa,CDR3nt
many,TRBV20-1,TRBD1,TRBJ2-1,CSAEIGQGRNEQFF,TGCAGTGCCGAGATAGGACAGGGTAGAAATGAGCAGTTCTTC
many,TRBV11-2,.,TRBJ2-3,CASTPRYAASSTDTQYF,TGTGCCAGCACACCGAGGTACGCAGCCTCTAGCACAGATACGCAGTATTTT
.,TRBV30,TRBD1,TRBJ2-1,CAWSVRRQGGGEQFF,TGTGCCTGGAGTGTACGGAGACAGGGGGGGGGTGAGCAGTTCTTC
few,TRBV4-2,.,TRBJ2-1,CASSQDWGPDNEQFF,TGTGCCAGCAGCCAAGATTGGGGGCCGGACAATGAGCAGTTCTTC
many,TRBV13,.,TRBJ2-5,CASSLTRQAGETQYF,TGTGCCAGCAGCTTAACCCGACAGGCCGGGGAGACCCAGTACTTC
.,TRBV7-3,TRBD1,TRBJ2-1,CASSPFRDRGHNEQFF,TGTGCCAGCAGCCCATTCCGGGACAGGGGTCACAATGAGCAGTTCTTC
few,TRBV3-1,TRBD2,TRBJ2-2,CASTSGSGELFF,TGTGCCAGCACTAGCGGGAGTGGGGAGCTGTTTTTT
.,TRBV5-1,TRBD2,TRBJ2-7,CASSFKTLALTYEQYF,TGCGCCAGCAGCTTTAAAACACTAGCGCTTACCTACGAGCAGTACTTC
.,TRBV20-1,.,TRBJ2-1,CSPKWRARYNEQFF,TGCAGCCCTAAGTGGAGGGCCAGGTACAATGAGCAGTTCTTC
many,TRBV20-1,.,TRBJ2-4,CSARQLAKNIQYF,TGCAGTGCTAGGCAGCTAGCCAAAAACATTCAGTACTTC